One and the same sample provided the 7 T cell receptor beta chains below, sequenced in a study of T-cell memory formation after mild COVID-19. TCRdb re-called the 5' RACE reads with MiXCR, one entry per CDR3 protein. The data hold under 250,000 distinct CDR3 sequences, with over 8.5% observed a single time. Source material: PBMCs or a T cell subset sorted from them (not recorded which). The source is a man between 18 and 29 years old who had mild COVID-19 (a few samples of this study predate the infection). Cell type and time point are not known.

This clonotype was detected a few times. The rearrangement joins TRBV7-9 to TRBJ1-2; no reliable D call. This CDR3 is 13 amino acids long. V lost 7 bases and J 8 bases, leaving 17 bases between the germline ends. Germline CDR1 reads SEHNR; CDR2 reads FQNEAQ (reference sequence). The DNA of the CDR3 is TGTGCCAGCATCCAATTGGCAGTACACGGCTACACCTTC. It specifies CASIQLAVHGYTF.

The genes are TRBV7-8 and TRBJ1-1; no firm D call. Trimming cost V 2 bases and J 7 bases, with 11 bases left between them. CDR3 length equals 13 residues. Germline V gives CDR1 SGHVS, CDR2 FQNEAQ. The CDR3 coding sequence is TGTGCCAGCAGCTTAAGCCCCGAGGGTGAAGCTTTCTTT. This translates into CASSLSPEGEAFF.

At least ten counts were recorded for this clonotype. The chain employs TRBV7-2 and TRBJ1-2; 8 positions agree with TRBD1. Trimming took 5 bases from V and 3 from J; bases not matched to a gene: 14. The germline V gene encodes CDR1 SGHTA and CDR2 FQGNSA. CDR3 length: 17 residues. The CDR3: CASSPTPGGDPHYGYTF. The CDR3 coding sequence is TGTGCCAGCAGCCCGACGCCAGGGGGCGATCCGCACTATGGCTACACCTTC.

This clonotype was seen a handful of times. The rearrangement links TRBV4-1 to TRBJ2-3; 7 bases map to TRBD2. The junction had 8 bases not matched to a gene; V was cut back by 6 bases and J by 2 bases. Germline V gene data show CDR1 as MGHRA and CDR2 as YSYEKL. CDR3 length: 15 residues. The CDR3 spells CASRHLAETTDTQYF. For the CDR3, the DNA is TGCGCCAGCAGGCATCTAGCGGAGACCACAGATACGCAGTATTTT.

This clonotype was seen repeatedly, ten times or more. J is TRBJ2-5 and V is TRBV20-1; 7 bases agree with TRBD1. Germline V gene sequence: CDR1 DFQATT, CDR2 SNEGSKA (reference sequence). Trimming cost V 3 bases and J 0 bases; bases outside gene matches: 4. The CDR3 sequence is 14 residues long. The CDR3 region has the DNA TGCAGTGCTAGGCCCGGGACAGACCAAGAGACCCAGTACTTC. Encoded protein: CSARPGTDQETQYF.

This clonotype turned up a few times. This rearrangement joins TRBV6-4 to TRBJ2-7; 9 nucleotides align to TRBD1. This CDR3 has 15 amino acids. V trimming: 4 bases; J trimming: 2 bases; junction bases outside the gene matches: 6. CDR1 is MRHNA and CDR2 is SNTAGT in the germline V gene. CDR3: CASSAGTGIPYEQYV. In nucleotides, the CDR3 is TGTGCCAGCAGTGCCGGGACAGGGATCCCCTACGAGCAGTACGTC.

This clonotype has ten or more counts. CDR3 in DNA: TGTGCCAGCAGCCAGCAGGGGGGCACCGGGGAGCTGTTTTTT. It codes for CASSQQGGTGELFF. The chain links TRBV14 to TRBJ2-2; D might be TRBD1 (7 bases). This CDR3 contains 14 residues. CDR1 SGHDN and CDR2 FVKESK come from the germline V gene. Trimming removed 3 bases at V and 4 bases at J, with 9 bases between.